These T cell receptor beta chains were read from a single sample in a study of T cells in Graves' hyperthyroidism and ophthalmopathy. MiXCR, run by TCRdb on the multiplex PCR reads, gives a single entry per CDR3 protein. The data contain around 390,000 distinct CDR3 sequences, approximately 15% of them singletons. Specimen: blood. Receptors were obtained from a woman aged 25-40 years with Graves' ophthalmopathy. Both conserved end residues are part of each CDR3. D genes are given only for firm matches. Not all rows give a size; the values are once, few, many and, for expanded clones, a class.

>TRBJ1-2|many|TRBV7-9|-
CASSLEAVSAIGYTF
TGTGCCAGCAGTTTGGAGGCGGTTTCAGCGATCGGCTACACCTTC
>TRBJ2-1|many|TRBV12-3/TRBV12-4|-
CASSLGGGPEQFF
TGTGCCAGCAGTTTAGGAGGCGGGCCGGAGCAGTTCTTC
>TRBJ2-7|many|TRBV28|-
CASSPPSGDIYEQYF
TGTGCCAGCAGTCCGCCGTCGGGGGACATCTACGAGCAGTACTTC
>TRBJ1-2|many|TRBV30|-
CAWRQYGYTF
TGTGCCTGGCGGCAGTATGGCTACACCTTC
>TRBJ2-7|many|TRBV28|TRBD2
CASSPWTSGYEQYF
TGTGCCAGCAGTCCCTGGACTAGCGGGTACGAGCAGTACTTC
>TRBJ1-3|many|TRBV3-1|-
CASSQGSGNTIYF
TGTGCCAGCAGCCAGGGGAGCGGAAACACCATATATTTT
>TRBJ2-4|many|TRBV7-2|-
CASSLAARTLAKNIQYF
TGTGCCAGCAGCTTAGCGGCTAGGACCCTAGCCAAAAACATTCAGTACTTC
>TRBJ1-2|many|TRBV30|-
CAYDGLNYGYTF
TGTGCCTACGACGGGCTAAACTATGGCTACACCTTC
>TRBJ2-5|many|TRBV28|TRBD2
CASSLLLWRGGVETQYF
TGTGCCAGCAGTTTATTATTGTGGCGGGGGGGCGTTGAGACCCAGTACTTC
>TRBJ1-6|many|TRBV4-1|-
CASSQDRSSYNSPLHF
TGCGCCAGCAGCCAAGACAGGAGCTCCTATAATTCACCCCTCCACTTT
>TRBJ1-5|many|TRBV20-1|TRBD1
CSAVTGQYSNQPQHF
TGCAGTGCTGTGACAGGGCAGTATAGCAATCAGCCCCAGCATTTT
>TRBJ2-1|medium-sized|TRBV11-2|-
CASRRAPGHENNEQFF
TGTGCCAGCAGGAGAGCCCCGGGACACGAAAACAATGAGCAGTTCTTC
>TRBJ2-1|many|TRBV27|TRBD2
CASSPLAGISYNEQFF
TGTGCCAGCAGTCCCCTAGCGGGAATCTCCTACAATGAGCAGTTCTTC
>TRBJ1-5|few|TRBV5-1|TRBD1
CASRKGTGTENQPQHF
TGCGCCAGCAGAAAAGGCACCGGGACAGAGAATCAGCCCCAGCATTTT
>TRBJ2-7|many|TRBV7-6|-
CASSTGTGMKSYEQYF
TGTGCCAGCAGCACAGGCACAGGGATGAAGTCCTACGAGCAGTACTTC
>TRBJ2-7|many|TRBV6-1|-
CASSPDRSINEQYF
TGTGCCAGCAGTCCGGACAGATCAATTAACGAGCAGTACTTC
>TRBJ1-2|many|TRBV12-3/TRBV12-4|-
CASSLSGYTF
TGTGCCAGCAGTTTGAGTGGCTACACCTTC
>TRBJ2-3|many|TRBV28|TRBD1
CASSETGTGDTQYF
TGTGCCAGCAGTGAGACAGGGACCGGGGATACGCAGTATTTT
>TRBJ1-2|few|TRBV6-5|-
CASSYSPGRGPSYGYTF
TGTGCCAGCAGTTACTCCCCCGGCAGGGGACCATCCTATGGCTACACCTTC
>TRBJ1-3|many|TRBV20-1|-
CSARGLPGNTIYF
TGCAGTGCTAGAGGCCTACCTGGAAACACCATATATTTT
>TRBJ1-4|many|TRBV6-1|-
CASSELFLGRWEKLFF
TGTGCCAGCAGTGAATTGTTTTTGGGGAGATGGGAAAAACTGTTTTTT
>TRBJ2-2|many|TRBV30|TRBD2
CAWTTPNRGGQPTGELFF
TGTGCCTGGACCACACCCAACCGGGGGGGCCAGCCCACCGGGGAGCTGTTTTTT
>TRBJ2-7|many|TRBV15|TRBD1
CATSSGQGAYEQYF
TGTGCCACCAGCAGTGGACAGGGGGCTTACGAGCAGTACTTC
>TRBJ2-3|few|TRBV6-1|-
CASSDARDTQYF
TGTGCCAGCAGTGATGCCCGAGATACGCAGTATTTT
>TRBJ1-6|many|TRBV11-3|TRBD1
CASSGRDSLNSPLHF
TGTGCCAGCAGCGGCCGGGACAGCCTAAATTCACCCCTCCACTTT
>TRBJ2-5|many|TRBV11-2|TRBD2
CASSWILAGPGETQYF
TGTGCCAGCAGCTGGATACTAGCGGGGCCCGGAGAGACCCAGTACTTC
>TRBJ2-7|-|TRBV6-1|-
CASSTEQVAYEQYF
TGTGCCAGCAGCACCGAACAGGTAGCCTACGAGCAGTACTTC
>TRBJ1-5|many|TRBV28|-
CASGDRRDQPQHF
TGTGCCAGCGGAGACAGGCGGGATCAGCCCCAGCATTTT
>TRBJ2-5|-|TRBV12-3/TRBV12-4|-
CASSFSGLETQYF
TGTGCCAGCAGTTTTAGCGGTTTAGAGACCCAGTACTTC
>TRBJ2-7|many|TRBV18|-
CASSPTWDSQGEQYF
TGTGCCAGCTCACCAACCTGGGACTCTCAGGGCGAGCAGTACTTC
>TRBJ2-5|-|TRBV19|-
CASSIFKEETQYF
TGTGCCAGTAGTATTTTTAAAGAAGAGACCCAGTACTTC
>TRBJ1-3|many|TRBV12-3/TRBV12-4|TRBD1
CASRDRVGNTIYF
TGTGCCAGCAGGGACAGGGTTGGAAACACCATATATTTT
>TRBJ1-5|-|TRBV19|-
CASSIGSHSNQPQHF
TGTGCCAGTAGTATCGGCAGTCATAGCAATCAGCCCCAGCATTTT
>TRBJ1-2|-|TRBV29-1|-
CSVEDLEGNYGYTF
TGCAGCGTTGAAGATCTTGAGGGGAACTATGGCTACACCTTC
>TRBJ2-2|many|TRBV11-2|-
CASSLEPGQNTGELFF
TGTGCCAGCAGCTTAGAGCCGGGGCAGAACACCGGGGAGCTGTTTTTT
>TRBJ2-7|many|TRBV20-1|TRBD1
CSATDRGMTSYEQYF
TGCAGTGCAACAGACAGGGGGATGACGTCCTACGAGCAGTACTTC
>TRBJ2-3|many|TRBV2|TRBD2
CASSVESGGRTDTQYF
TGTGCCAGCAGTGTTGAGTCGGGGGGACGCACAGATACGCAGTATTTT
>TRBJ2-5|many|TRBV12-3/TRBV12-4|-
CASSAARSAAEAQYF
TGTGCCAGCAGTGCTGCTAGGAGTGCGGCCGAGGCCCAGTACTTC
>TRBJ2-7|few|TRBV7-9|-
CASSSSTSALRGQYF
TGTGCCAGCAGCTCGTCGACTAGTGCCCTCCGGGGGCAGTACTTC
>TRBJ1-1|many|TRBV20-1|-
CSARNRVWNTEAFF
TGCAGTGCTAGAAATCGGGTTTGGAACACTGAAGCTTTCTTT
>TRBJ1-5|many|TRBV2|-
CASSVFVHSNQPQHF
TGTGCCAGCAGTGTTTTCGTTCATAGCAATCAGCCCCAGCATTTT
>TRBJ1-2|many|TRBV10-2|TRBD1
CASSVEGASGYTF
TGCGCCAGCAGTGTGGAGGGGGCGAGCGGCTACACCTTC
>TRBJ2-5|many|TRBV20-1|TRBD2
CSAGTLAGPQETQYF
TGCAGTGCTGGTACCTTAGCGGGGCCGCAAGAGACCCAGTACTTC
>TRBJ1-2|-|TRBV20-1|TRBD1
CRGTGTGNYGYTF
TGCAGGGGAACCGGGACAGGGAACTATGGCTACACCTTC
>TRBJ2-7|-|TRBV14|TRBD1
CASRRTGSQEQYF
TGTGCCAGCAGGAGGACAGGGTCACAAGAGCAGTACTTC
>TRBJ2-7|many|TRBV11-2|-
CASTLAPDPYEQYF
TGTGCCAGCACCTTAGCTCCAGATCCCTACGAGCAGTACTTC
>TRBJ2-4|-|TRBV28|-
CASSLCGGPKNIQYF
TGTGCCAGCAGTTTGTGTGGGGGGCCCAAAAACATTCAGTACTTC
>TRBJ2-7|many|TRBV20-1|-
CSARDLRTLATYEQYF
TGCAGTGCTAGAGATCTGCGGACTCTTGCTACGTACGAGCAGTACTTC
>TRBJ1-2|few|TRBV20-1|-
CSARVLLEGGYTF
TGCAGTGCTAGAGTCCTCCTTGAGGGTGGCTACACCTTC
>TRBJ2-5|many|TRBV5-5|TRBD2
CASRGLASETQYF
TGTGCCAGCAGGGGACTAGCTTCGGAGACCCAGTACTTC
>TRBJ2-7|many|TRBV7-9|-
CASSFLGSSYEQYF
TGTGCCAGCAGCTTCCTGGGAAGCTCCTACGAGCAGTACTTC
>TRBJ2-5|many|TRBV7-9|-
CASSPGRGETQYF
TGTGCCAGCAGCCCAGGTCGAGGGGAGACCCAGTACTTC
>TRBJ1-4|few|TRBV20-1|TRBD1
CSARVNRGGEKLFF
TGCAGTGCTAGGGTAAACAGGGGAGGGGAAAAACTGTTTTTT
>TRBJ2-7|many|TRBV7-9|-
CASSLGASRFNEQYF
TGTGCCAGCAGCTTAGGGGCTAGCAGATTCAACGAGCAGTACTTC
>TRBJ2-7|-|TRBV20-1|TRBD2
CSAKTSGGGEQYF
TGCAGTGCTAAAACTAGCGGGGGAGGGGAGCAGTACTTC
>TRBJ1-1|many|TRBV6-1|TRBD1
CASSRWDSTNTEAFF
TGTGCCAGCAGCCGGTGGGACAGCACGAACACTGAAGCTTTCTTT
>TRBJ1-5|-|TRBV10-3|-
CAISSDRRSNQPQHF
TGTGCCATCAGCTCGGACCGACGTAGCAATCAGCCCCAGCATTTT
>TRBJ1-1|many|TRBV24-1|TRBD1
CATSGKNRGDTEAFF
TGTGCCACCAGTGGCAAAAACAGGGGTGACACTGAAGCTTTCTTT
>TRBJ2-5|many|TRBV7-8|TRBD2
CASSPGTSGKAQYF
TGTGCCAGCAGCCCCGGGACTAGCGGCAAGGCCCAGTACTTC